This record looks at one T cell receptor beta chain sequence and its context. What it binds is not known. This may stem from a read error, because a much larger clone lies one nucleotide away. This specimen comes from a study of Graves' ophthalmopathy and Graves' hyperthyroidism. Amplification from RNA transcripts yielded the TCR beta CDR3 regions. An opening RT-PCR round employed HTBI primers and preceded a second-round multiplex PCR. In TCRdb, the multiplex PCR reads were re-called with MiXCR into one record per CDR3 protein. The sample records some 240,000 distinct CDR3 sequences, about 47% being singletons. Study-wide points: Most thyroid clonotypes with frequency above 0.001 were detected in blood too.

Germline CDR1 reads SGHTA; CDR2 reads FQGNSA. V lost 4 bases and J lost 0, with 7 bases in between. This CDR3 contains 14 residues. The chain is built from TRBV7-2 and TRBJ1-3; D is unresolved. Sequencing was performed on peripheral blood. The clonotype was recovered from an adult man with Graves' ophthalmopathy. CDR3 DNA sequence: TGTGCCAGCAGCTCCGGGTTCTCTGGAAACACCATATATTTT. Protein: CASSSGFSGNTIYF.